This T cell receptor (beta chain) was documented in a study of Ad26.COV2.S vaccination and SARS-CoV-2 variants. A note on this clone: No antigen is known for it.

Measured with immunoSEQ multiplex PCR; TCRdb has only the in-frame clones, and not every one. Altogether about 350,000 clones are present, about 91% being singletons, with the ten largest covering about 3.9%. Study findings and constraints: Individuals receiving vaccine had higher spike-specific TCR breadth than placebo recipients did. There was a possibility that the TCR breadth and depth analyses underestimated total T cell responses.

Germline CDR1 is SGHRS and CDR2 is YFSETQ. The CDR3 length is 13 residues. V dropped 0 bases and J dropped 6 bases, with 9 bases sitting between them. Here the sequenced sample was peripheral blood, taken after recovery from COVID-19. V usage is TRBV5-1 and J usage is TRBJ1-1; no clear D. The sequence came from a human donor who had recovered from COVID-19. CDR3 amino acids: CASSLAAGPEAFF. The CDR3 DNA follows: TGCGCCAGCAGCTTGGCAGCAGGTCCTGAAGCTTTCTTT. The full variable domain, completed using reference TRBV5-1 and TRBJ1-1, is KAGVTQTPRYLIKTRGQQVTLSCSPISGHRSVSWYQQTPGQGLQFLFEYFSETQRNKGNFPGRFSGRQFSNSRSEMNVSTLELGDSALYLCASSLAAGPEAFFGQGTRLTVV.